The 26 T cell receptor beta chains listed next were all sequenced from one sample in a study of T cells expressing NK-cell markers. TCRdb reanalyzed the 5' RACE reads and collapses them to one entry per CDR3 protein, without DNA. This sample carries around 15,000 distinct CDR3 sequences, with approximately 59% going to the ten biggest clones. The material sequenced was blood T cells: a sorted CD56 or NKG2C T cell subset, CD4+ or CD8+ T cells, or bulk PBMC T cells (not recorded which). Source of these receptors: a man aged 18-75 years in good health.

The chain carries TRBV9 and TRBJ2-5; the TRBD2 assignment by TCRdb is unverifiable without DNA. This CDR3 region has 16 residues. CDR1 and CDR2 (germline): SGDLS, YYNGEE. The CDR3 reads CASSTSGTSGQETQYF.

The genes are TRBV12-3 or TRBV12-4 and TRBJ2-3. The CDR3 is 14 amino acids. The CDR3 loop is CASSRQDSTDTQYF.

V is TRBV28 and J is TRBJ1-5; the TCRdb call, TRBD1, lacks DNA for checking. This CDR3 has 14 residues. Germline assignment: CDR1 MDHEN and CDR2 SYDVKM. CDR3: CASKNLWGGQPQHF. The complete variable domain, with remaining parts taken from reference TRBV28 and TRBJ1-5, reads DVKVTQSSRYLVKRTGEKVFLECVQDMDHENMFWYRQDPGLGLRLIYFSYDVKMKEKGDIPEGYSVSREKKERFSLILESASTNQTSMYLCASKNLWGGQPQHFGDGTRLSIL.

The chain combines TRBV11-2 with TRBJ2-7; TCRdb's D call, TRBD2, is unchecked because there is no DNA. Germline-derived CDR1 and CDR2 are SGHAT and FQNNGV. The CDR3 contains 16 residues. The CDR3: CASSRTSGGNSYEQYF.

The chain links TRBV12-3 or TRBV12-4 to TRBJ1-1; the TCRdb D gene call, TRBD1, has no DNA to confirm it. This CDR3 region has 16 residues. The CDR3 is CASSAARGRLYTEAFF.

The CDR3 loop is CASSEGQGSGYGYTF. V and J are TRBV2 and TRBJ1-2. CDR1 is SNHLY, CDR2 FYNNEI, per germline. The CDR3 loop spans 15 amino acids.

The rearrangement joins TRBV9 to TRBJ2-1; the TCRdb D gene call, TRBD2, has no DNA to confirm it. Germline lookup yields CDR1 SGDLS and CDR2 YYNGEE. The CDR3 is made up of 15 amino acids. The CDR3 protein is CASNALGRLDNEQFF.

The CDR3 protein is CSVEGGGGANVLTF. The V call is TRBV29-1, the J call TRBJ2-6; TCRdb returns TRBD1, unconfirmable since there is no DNA. The CDR3 is made up of 14 amino acids. Germline values: CDR1 SQVTM, CDR2 ANQGSEA.

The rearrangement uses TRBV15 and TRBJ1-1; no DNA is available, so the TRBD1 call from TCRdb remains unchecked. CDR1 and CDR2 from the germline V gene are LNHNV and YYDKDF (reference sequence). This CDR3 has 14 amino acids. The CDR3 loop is CATSRAGGLTEAFF.

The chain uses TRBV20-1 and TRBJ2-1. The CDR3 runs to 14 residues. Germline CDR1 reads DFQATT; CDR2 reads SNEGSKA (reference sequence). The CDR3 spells CSAETPSSYNEQFF.

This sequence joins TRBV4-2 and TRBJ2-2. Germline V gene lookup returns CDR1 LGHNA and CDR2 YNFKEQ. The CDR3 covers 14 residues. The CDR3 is CASSRDRNTGELFF.

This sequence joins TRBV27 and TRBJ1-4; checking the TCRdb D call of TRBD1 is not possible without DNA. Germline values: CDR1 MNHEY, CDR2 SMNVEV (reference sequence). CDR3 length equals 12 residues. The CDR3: CASSSLGGKLFF.

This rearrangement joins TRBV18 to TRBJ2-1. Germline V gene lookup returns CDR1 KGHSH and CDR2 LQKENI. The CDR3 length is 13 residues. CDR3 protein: CASSPSSTVEQFF.

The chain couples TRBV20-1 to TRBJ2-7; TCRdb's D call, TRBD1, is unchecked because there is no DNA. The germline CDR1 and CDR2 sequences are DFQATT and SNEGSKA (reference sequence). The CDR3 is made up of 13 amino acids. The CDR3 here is CSPRGDLSYEQYF.

CDR3: CASGTSDTQYF. The V call is TRBV28, the J call TRBJ2-3. This CDR3 spans 11 amino acids. Germline CDR1 reads MDHEN; CDR2 reads SYDVKM.

CDR3 region: CAWSKTVHGYTF. This sequence joins TRBV30 and TRBJ1-2. Germline V gene lookup returns CDR1 GTSNPN and CDR2 SVGIG (reference sequence). CDR3 length: 12 amino acids. The whole variable domain, filled in from reference TRBV30 and TRBJ1-2, reads SQTIHQWPATLVQPVGSPLSLECTVEGTSNPNLYWYRQAAGRGLQLLFYSVGIGQISSEVPQNLSASRPQDRQFILSSKKLLLSDSGFYLCAWSKTVHGYTFGSGTRLTVV.

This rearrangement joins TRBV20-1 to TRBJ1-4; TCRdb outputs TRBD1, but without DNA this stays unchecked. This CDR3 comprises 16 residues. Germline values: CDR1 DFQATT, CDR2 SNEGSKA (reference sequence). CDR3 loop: CSARPRSGGVNEKLFF.

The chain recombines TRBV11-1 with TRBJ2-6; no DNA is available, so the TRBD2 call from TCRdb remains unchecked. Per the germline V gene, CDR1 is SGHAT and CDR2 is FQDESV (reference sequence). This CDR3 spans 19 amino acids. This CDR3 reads CASSRPARLAGAGANVLTF.

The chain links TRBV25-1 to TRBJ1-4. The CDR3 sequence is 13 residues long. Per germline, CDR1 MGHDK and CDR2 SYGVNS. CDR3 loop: CASSAAGSEKLFF.

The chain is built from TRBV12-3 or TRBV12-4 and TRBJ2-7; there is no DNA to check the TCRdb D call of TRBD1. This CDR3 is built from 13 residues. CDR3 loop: CASSLEGIYEQYF.

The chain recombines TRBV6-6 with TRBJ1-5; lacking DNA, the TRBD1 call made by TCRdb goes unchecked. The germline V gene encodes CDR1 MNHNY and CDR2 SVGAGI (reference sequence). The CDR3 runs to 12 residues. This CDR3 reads CASRQGNQPQHF.

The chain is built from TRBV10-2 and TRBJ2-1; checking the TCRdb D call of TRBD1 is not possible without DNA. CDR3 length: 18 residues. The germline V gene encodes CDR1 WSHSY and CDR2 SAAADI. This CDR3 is CASSVTGGPQSSYNEQFF.

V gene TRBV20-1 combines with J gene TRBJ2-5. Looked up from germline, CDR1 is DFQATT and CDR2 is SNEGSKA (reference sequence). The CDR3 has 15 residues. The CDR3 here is CSARVASGFQETQYF.

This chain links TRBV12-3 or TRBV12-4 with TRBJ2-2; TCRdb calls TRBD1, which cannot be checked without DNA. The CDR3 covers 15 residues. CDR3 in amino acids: CASSFYRVDTGELFF.

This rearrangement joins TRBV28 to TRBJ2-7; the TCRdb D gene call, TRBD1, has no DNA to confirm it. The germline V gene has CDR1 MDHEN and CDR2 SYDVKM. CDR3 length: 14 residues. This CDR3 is CASSPQDREYEQYF. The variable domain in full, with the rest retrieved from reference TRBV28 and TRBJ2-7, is DVKVTQSSRYLVKRTGEKVFLECVQDMDHENMFWYRQDPGLGLRLIYFSYDVKMKEKGDIPEGYSVSREKKERFSLILESASTNQTSMYLCASSPQDREYEQYFGPGTRLTVT.

The CDR3 sequence: CASSTQSPNEQFF. The V gene is TRBV11-2, the J gene TRBJ2-1; the TCRdb D gene call, TRBD2, has no DNA to confirm it. Germline values: CDR1 SGHAT, CDR2 FQNNGV. The CDR3 has 13 residues.